These T cell receptor beta chains were read from a single sample in a study of blood T cell repertoires in COVID-19. Produced via immunoSEQ multiplex PCR; TCRdb's table is partial and in-frame only. The data show about 250,000 clones, about 90% seen once. The sequenced material came from PBMCs or T cells enriched from blood (not recorded which). These receptors came from a woman under 40 with acute COVID-19. Each CDR3 is given with its conserved first and last residue. Fields, in order: J gene, D gene, V gene, CDR3 length, clone size, CDR3 DNA, CDR3 protein. A D gene is named only where the DNA matches it firmly. The listing skips clone size in some rows; elsewhere it reads once, few, many or a size class.

>TRBJ2-1|TRBD1|TRBV28|15|-
TGTGCCAGCAGACCCCGGGACAGGGTCGGCAATGAGCAGTTCTTC
CASRPRDRVGNEQFF
>TRBJ1-6|-|TRBV27|14|-
TGTGCCAGCAGCCCGGGACTACAAAATTCACCCCTCCACTTT
CASSPGLQNSPLHF
>TRBJ1-2|TRBD1|TRBV2|13|-
TGTGCCAGCCAAGGACAGGGGGACTATGGCTACACCTTC
CASQGQGDYGYTF
>TRBJ2-3|TRBD2|TRBV5-1|16|-
TGCGCCAGCAGCTCGTCTAGCGGGGCTGCTGTAGATACGCAGTATTTT
CASSSSSGAAVDTQYF
>TRBJ2-7|-|TRBV7-9|14|few
TGTGCCAGCAGCTTAGACTGGACAACCTACGAGCAGTACTTC
CASSLDWTTYEQYF
>TRBJ1-5|-|TRBV6-5|15|-
TGTGCCAGCAAACCTCAGGGGATCCTAGGTCAGCCCCAGCATTTT
CASKPQGILGQPQHF
>TRBJ2-2|TRBD1|TRBV28|17|-
TGTGCCAGCATTACCGAGGGGACAGGGGGCTGGACCGGGGAGCTGTTTTTT
CASITEGTGGWTGELFF
>TRBJ2-3|TRBD2|TRBV11-3|16|-
TGTGCCAGCAGCTCCCGAGCGGGGAAGGGGACAGATACGCAGTATTTT
CASSSRAGKGTDTQYF
>TRBJ1-6|TRBD1|TRBV5-1|15|-
TGCGCCAGCAGCTCCTCCGGGACAGGGGACTCACCCCTCCACTTT
CASSSSGTGDSPLHF
>TRBJ2-7|TRBD1|TRBV28|14|-
TGTGCCAGCAGAACTTCGACAGGGAACTACGAGCAGTACTTC
CASRTSTGNYEQYF
>TRBJ1-2|-|TRBV27|14|-
TGTGCCAGCAGTCCGGGACTGGGAAACTATGGCTACACCTTC
CASSPGLGNYGYTF
>TRBJ2-7|-|TRBV20-1|15|-
TGCAGTGCTAGTGCCCCGGGATCCGAAGTATACGAGCAGTACTTC
CSASAPGSEVYEQYF
>TRBJ1-2|TRBD1|TRBV11-2|14|-
TGTGCCAGCAGCTTAGTCGAGGGGGCGACTGGCTACACCTTC
CASSLVEGATGYTF
>TRBJ2-1|TRBD2|TRBV18|17|-
TGTGCCAGCTCACCTCCGGGACTAGCGGGGGGCTACAATGAGCAGTTCTTC
CASSPPGLAGGYNEQFF
>TRBJ1-4|-|TRBV18|11|-
TGTGCCAGCTCACGGGCGGAAAAACTGTTTTTT
CASSRAEKLFF
>TRBJ1-6|-|TRBV5-4|14|-
TGTGCCAGCAGCTTGGAGCGGAATGGTTCACCCCTCCACTTT
CASSLERNGSPLHF
>TRBJ1-5|-|TRBV19|14|-
TGTGCCAGTAGTATAGGAGGTATGGGTCAGCCCCAGCATTTT
CASSIGGMGQPQHF
>TRBJ2-1|TRBD1|TRBV19|15|-
TGTGCCAGTAGTATGGTTGGGACAGGTTACAATGAGCAGTTCTTC
CASSMVGTGYNEQFF
>TRBJ1-1|-|TRBV5-1|15|-
TGCGCCAGCAGCCCACCGGACAGAAGGAACACTGAAGCTTTCTTT
CASSPPDRRNTEAFF
>TRBJ2-1|-|TRBV19|13|-
TGTGCCAGTAGTATTCAGGGGGGATATGAGCAGTTCTTC
CASSIQGGYEQFF
>TRBJ2-1|-|TRBV9|15|-
TGTGCCAGCAGCGTAGTGGCAGGGACTTACAATGAGCAGTTCTTC
CASSVVAGTYNEQFF
>TRBJ2-1|-|TRBV3-1/TRBV3-2|19|-
TGTGCCAGCAGCCAAGACAGCCCCGTTGGAGGGCGCGTGTACAATGAGCAGTTCTTC
CASSQDSPVGGRVYNEQFF
>TRBJ1-4|-|TRBV4-3|14|-
TGCGCCAGCAGCCAAGATACGGGTAATGAAAAACTGTTTTTT
CASSQDTGNEKLFF
>TRBJ1-5|TRBD1|TRBV2|14|once
TGTGCCAGCAGATCCAGGGGGTTGGAGCAGCCCCAGCATTTT
CASRSRGLEQPQHF
>TRBJ2-5|-|TRBV11-2|16|-
TGTGCCAGCAGCTTAGAATATGCGGGGAACCAAGAGACCCAGTACTTC
CASSLEYAGNQETQYF
>TRBJ2-3|-|TRBV13|16|-
TGTGCCAGCAGCCAACGACTGTTTCTAAGCACAGATACGCAGTATTTT
CASSQRLFLSTDTQYF
>TRBJ2-3|TRBD2|TRBV24-1|14|once
TGTGCCACAGAACTAGCGGGGGGCACAGATACGCAGTATTTT
CATELAGGTDTQYF
>TRBJ2-4|TRBD1|TRBV9|16|-
TGTGCCAGCAGCGCGAAATGGGGACAGGCCAAAAACATTCAGTACTTC
CASSAKWGQAKNIQYF